The present T cell receptor beta chain was sequenced within a study of control samples from healthy donors and cancer patients. V dropped 5 bases and J dropped 4 bases, with 14 bases sitting between them. Germline V lookup: CDR1 MNHEY, CDR2 SMNVEV (reference sequence). The CDR3 covers 14 residues. The repertoire was sequenced with immunoSEQ multiplex PCR; TCRdb's copy has only in-frame clones and lacks some. The repertoire has some 94,000 clones, about 88% of them found once; the top ten carry around 1.3%. Specimen: blood. This TCR derives from a woman aged 50 to 60 in good health. The gene calls are TRBV27 and TRBJ1-2; unclear D gene. The CDR3 nucleotides read TGTGCCAGCAGTCTCCATGACGCGTCCTATGGCTACACCTTC. Protein product: CASSLHDASYGYTF.